This T cell receptor beta chain is from a study of T cells after yellow fever vaccination. This clonotype was seen many times. The antigen is unknown. Trimming took off 3 bases at V and 10 bases at J, with 16 bases between the two ends. The CDR3 sequence is 15 residues long. One entry per CDR3 protein, called by TCRdb with MiXCR from the 5' RACE reads. The profile shows 450,000 to 550,000 distinct CDR3 sequences, 20% to 25% of them singletons. Points from the study as a whole: Clonotypes shared by both compartments, CD4 and CD8, made up a small share.

The rearrangement joins TRBV12-3 or TRBV12-4 to TRBJ1-6, with a tentative D call TRBD1 (5 bases). The sequence was collected from a man between 18 and 29 years old who received the YFV17D yellow fever vaccine. This material consisted of PBMCs, taken roughly 20 days after the first yellow fever vaccination. The DNA of the CDR3 is TGTGCCAGCAGTTTTAGGGGTTTGCTCGGATCACCCCTCCACTTT. Translating gives CASSFRGLLGSPLHF.